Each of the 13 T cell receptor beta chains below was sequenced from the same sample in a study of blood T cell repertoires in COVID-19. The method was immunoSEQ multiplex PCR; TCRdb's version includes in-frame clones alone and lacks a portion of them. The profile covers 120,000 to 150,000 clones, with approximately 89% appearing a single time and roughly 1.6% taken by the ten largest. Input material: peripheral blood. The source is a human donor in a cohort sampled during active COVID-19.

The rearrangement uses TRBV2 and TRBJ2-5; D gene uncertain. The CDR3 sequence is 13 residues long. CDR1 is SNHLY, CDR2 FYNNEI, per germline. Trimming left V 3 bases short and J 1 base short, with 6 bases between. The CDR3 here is CASSDHGQETQYF. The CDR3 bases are TGTGCCAGCAGTGATCACGGCCAAGAGACCCAGTACTTC.

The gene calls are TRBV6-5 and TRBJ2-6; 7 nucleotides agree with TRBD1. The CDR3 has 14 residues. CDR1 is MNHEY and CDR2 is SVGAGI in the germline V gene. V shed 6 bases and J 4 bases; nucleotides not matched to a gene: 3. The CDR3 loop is CASRQGTGANVLTF. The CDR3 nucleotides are TGTGCCAGCAGACAGGGGACCGGGGCCAACGTCCTGACTTTC.

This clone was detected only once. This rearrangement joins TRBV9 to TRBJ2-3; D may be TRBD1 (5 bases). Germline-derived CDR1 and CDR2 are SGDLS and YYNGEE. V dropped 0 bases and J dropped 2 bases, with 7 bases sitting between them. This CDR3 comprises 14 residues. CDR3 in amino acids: CASSVGGFTDTQYF. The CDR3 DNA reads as TGTGCCAGCAGCGTAGGGGGCTTCACAGATACGCAGTATTTT.

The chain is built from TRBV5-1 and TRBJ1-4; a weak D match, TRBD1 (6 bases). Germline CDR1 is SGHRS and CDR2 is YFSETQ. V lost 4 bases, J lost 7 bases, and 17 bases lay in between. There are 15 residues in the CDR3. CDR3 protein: CASSQLQGSGEKLFF. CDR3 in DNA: TGCGCCAGCAGCCAACTCCAGGGGTCGGGTGAAAAACTGTTTTTT. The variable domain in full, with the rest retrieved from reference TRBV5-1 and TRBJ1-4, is KAGVTQTPRYLIKTRGQQVTLSCSPISGHRSVSWYQQTPGQGLQFLFEYFSETQRNKGNFPGRFSGRQFSNSRSEMNVSTLELGDSALYLCASSQLQGSGEKLFFGSGTQLSVL.

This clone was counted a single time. CDR3 coding DNA: TGTGCCAGTACAGGGACAGGTTTAAACACCGGGGAGCTGTTTTTT. Residues: CASTGTGLNTGELFF. The rearrangement links TRBV19 to TRBJ2-2, with 8 positions matching TRBD1. Trimming at V came to 7 bases and at J to 2 bases, leaving 6 bases not matched to a gene. The germline V gene has CDR1 LNHDA and CDR2 SQIVND (reference sequence). This CDR3 region has 15 residues.

As DNA, the CDR3 is TGTGCCTGGAGTGTAAGGAGTGAAAAACTGTTTTTT. It specifies CAWSVRSEKLFF. The V and J genes are TRBV30 and TRBJ1-4; no definite D call. V was cut by 0 bases and J by 7 bases, with 6 bases left in between. CDR1 and CDR2 from the germline V gene are GTSNPN and SVGIG (reference sequence). The CDR3 loop spans 12 amino acids. Variable domain in full (rest from reference TRBV30 and TRBJ1-4): SQTIHQWPATLVQPVGSPLSLECTVEGTSNPNLYWYRQAAGRGLQLLFYSVGIGQISSEVPQNLSASRPQDRQFILSSKKLLLSDSGFYLCAWSVRSEKLFFGSGTQLSVL.

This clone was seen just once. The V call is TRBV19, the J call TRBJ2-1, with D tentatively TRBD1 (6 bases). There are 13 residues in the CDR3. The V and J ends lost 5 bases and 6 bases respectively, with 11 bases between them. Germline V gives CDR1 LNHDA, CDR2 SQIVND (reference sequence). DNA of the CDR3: TGTGCCAGTAGTCTACAGGGACGCAATGAGCAGTTCTTC. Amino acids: CASSLQGRNEQFF.

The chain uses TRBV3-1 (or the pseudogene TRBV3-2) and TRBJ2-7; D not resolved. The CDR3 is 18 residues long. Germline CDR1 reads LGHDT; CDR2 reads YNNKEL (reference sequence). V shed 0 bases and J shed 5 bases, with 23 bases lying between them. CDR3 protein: CASSQDIILTPRPNEQYF. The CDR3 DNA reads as TGTGCCAGCAGCCAAGATATAATTTTGACACCCCGACCTAACGAGCAGTACTTC.

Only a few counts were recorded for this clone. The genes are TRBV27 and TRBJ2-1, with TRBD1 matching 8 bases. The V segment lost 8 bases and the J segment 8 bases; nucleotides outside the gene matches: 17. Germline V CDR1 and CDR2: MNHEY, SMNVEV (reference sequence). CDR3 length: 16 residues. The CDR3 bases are TGTGCCAGCCTATCCGGAACCGGGACAGGTCTCCATGAGCAGTTCTTC. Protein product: CASLSGTGTGLHEQFF.

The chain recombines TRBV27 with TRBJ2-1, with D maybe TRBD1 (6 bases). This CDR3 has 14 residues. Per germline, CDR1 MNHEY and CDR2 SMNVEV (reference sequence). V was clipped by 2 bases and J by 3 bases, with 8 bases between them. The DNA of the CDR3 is TGTGCCAGCAGTTTAAGGACAGTCTACAATGAGCAGTTCTTC. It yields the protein CASSLRTVYNEQFF.

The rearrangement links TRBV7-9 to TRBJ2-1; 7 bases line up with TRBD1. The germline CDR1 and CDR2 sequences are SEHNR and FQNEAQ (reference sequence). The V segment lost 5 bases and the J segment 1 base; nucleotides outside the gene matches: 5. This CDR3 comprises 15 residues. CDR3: CASSRDSESYNEQFF. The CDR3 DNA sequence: TGTGCCAGCAGCCGGGACAGCGAATCCTACAATGAGCAGTTCTTC. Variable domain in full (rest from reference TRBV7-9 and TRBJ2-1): DTGVSQNPRHKITKRGQNVTFRCDPISEHNRLYWYRQTLGQGPEFLTYFQNEAQLEKSRLLSDRFSAERPKGSFSTLEIQRTEQGDSAMYLCASSRDSESYNEQFFGPGTRLTVL.

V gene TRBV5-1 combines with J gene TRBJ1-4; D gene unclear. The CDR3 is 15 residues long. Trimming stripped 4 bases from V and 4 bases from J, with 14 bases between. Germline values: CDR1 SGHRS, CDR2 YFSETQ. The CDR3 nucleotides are TGCGCCAGCAGCCGAGAGGGCAGTAATAATGAAAAACTGTTTTTT. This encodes CASSREGSNNEKLFF.

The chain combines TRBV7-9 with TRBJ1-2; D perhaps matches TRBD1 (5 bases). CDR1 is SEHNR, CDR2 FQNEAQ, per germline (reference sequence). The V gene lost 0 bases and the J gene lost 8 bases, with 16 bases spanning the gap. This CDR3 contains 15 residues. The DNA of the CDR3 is TGTGCCAGCAGCTTAGCGGCATCTCTCAGGGTAGGCTACACCTTC. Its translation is CASSLAASLRVGYTF.